This passage covers 2 T cell receptor beta chains from one sample sequenced in a study of T cell responses to AZD1222 COVID-19 vaccine. The method was immunoSEQ multiplex PCR; TCRdb's version includes in-frame clones alone and lacks a portion of them. The sample includes 160,000 or so clones, around 89% of them seen just once. The material was peripheral blood, obtained 28 days after the second AZD1222 dose. The receptors were gathered from an adult who received the AZD1222 COVID-19 vaccine.

The genes are TRBV5-6 and TRBJ1-2, with D hard to call. CDR3 length equals 12 residues. Germline CDR1 reads SGHDT; CDR2 reads YYEEEE. Trimming took off 1 base at V and 7 bases at J, with 8 bases between the two ends. The DNA of the CDR3 is TGTGCCAGCAGCTTGACCATCACTGGCTACACCTTC. It is translated as CASSLTITGYTF.

V usage is TRBV19 and J usage is TRBJ1-2; 7 bases map to TRBD1. This CDR3 is 15 amino acids long. Germline CDR1 LNHDA, CDR2 SQIVND (reference sequence). Trimming removed 5 bases from V and 2 bases from J; junction bases left unmatched: 8. CDR3 amino acids: CASSVQTGKNYGYTF. The CDR3 DNA is TGTGCCAGTAGTGTCCAGACAGGGAAAAACTATGGCTACACCTTC.